This T cell receptor (beta chain) was identified in a study of blood T cell repertoires in COVID-19 (TCRdb year 2020). Broadly, across the study: The collaborator samples originated in the United States, Italy and Spain and spanned the acute and convalescent phases of COVID-19. The material from the prospective study consisted of cDNA or gDNA derived from T cells, B-cell-depleted T cells, or PBMCs. Subjects who had been exposed to COVID-19, were actively infected with it, or had recovered from it provided the deeply sampled blood TCRbeta repertoires that made up the dataset. A freely available public database, intended as a resource for researchers studying the immune response to SARS-CoV-2, is where the repertoires were released. Samples came from the ongoing ImmuneRACE study (first 160 participants) plus 1,254 subjects from 6 global collaborators. Sample metadata almost always included a de-identified subject ID, COVID-19 status, age in years and sex. Where available, HLA class I and class II types were taken from metadata supplied by the sample provider and were not determined by assay-based typing. Points the paper makes about the study in general: How much clinical and demographic metadata was included differed by source and by participant, and the metadata was provided uncurated.

This clone was detected only once. The specificity of this receptor is unknown. No base-level quality is on record; no much larger clone is a single base apart. From the cysteine up to the phenylalanine, the CDR3 has a length of 16 residues. Here the CDR3 DNA is all that survives: 48 bases in frame from base 1. CDR1 and CDR2 are drawn from the germline V gene: SGHRS, YFSETQ. V drops 4 bases and J drops 1 base, leaving 18 bases in between. Participants in the prospective study were aged about 18 to 95 years, lived in about two dozen United States geographic areas, and enrolled through a virtual design. To assign participants to cohorts, the prospective study relied on clinical history that participants themselves reported in a screening survey and a study questionnaire. For ImmuneRACE Cohort 3, a participant was defined as recovered based on two consecutive negative NP/OP PCR tests, clearance by a healthcare professional, or resolution of symptoms. Mobile phlebotomists in the prospective study collected whole blood, serum and a nasopharyngeal or oropharyngeal swab from every participant. Participants in the prospective study had the option to provide additional blood draws and questionnaires over an approximately two-month period. Prospective study blood samples were shipped either frozen or at room temperature before DNA extraction.

TCRbeta CDR3 regions were amplified from genomic DNA using the immunoSEQ Assay, a bias-controlled multiplex PCR. The authors' pipeline ran thus. Within the assay, amplification of reference gene primers was used to estimate how many nucleated cells each sample contained. To quantify the absolute abundance of each unique TCRbeta CDR3 rearrangement, sequence reads were collapsed and filtered. For each sample, productive Simpson clonality was calculated by taking the square root of Simpson's diversity index across productive rearrangements. Sourced from immuneACCESS, this table was stored by TCRdb with only in-frame sequences that have V and J called. A share of the clones is absent; for the studies checked, an unresolved V gene accounts for under half, and the remainder has no known explanation. That table is the source of V, J and clone size, and D and trimming were worked out from the DNA. The sample table lists 150,000 to 200,000 clones, roughly 80% of them with a count of one. The ten largest clones take up approximately 3.6% of the sample.

The receptor comes from a woman in her sixties or seventies who had recovered from COVID-19. Sequenced material: PBMCs or T cells enriched from blood (not recorded which). Here the chain combines TRBV5-1 and TRBJ2-7, and perhaps TRBD1 as D gene, on 5 matching bases. In nucleotide form, the sequence is TGCGCCAGCAGCGGGGCGGCGTCTAGTATTTCCTACGAGCAGTACTTC. Its translation is CASSGAASSISYEQYF.